A single sample gave rise to the 10 T cell receptor beta chains below, sequenced in a study of T cell responses to AZD1222 COVID-19 vaccine. The assay was immunoSEQ multiplex PCR, and TCRdb's table has in-frame clones only and misses some. Of about 110,000 clones detected, roughly 90% appear once; the ten largest clones hold about 4.1%. Sample: peripheral blood, taken on day 0 of AZD1222 vaccination. These receptors originate from an adult in good health.

The V call is TRBV5-1, the J call TRBJ1-3; the D is unclear. Germline V gene data show CDR1 as SGHRS and CDR2 as YFSETQ. The CDR3 contains 17 residues. V was trimmed by 0 bases and J by 0 bases, leaving 13 bases between them. CDR3 sequence reads: CASSLGVRSYSGNTIYF. As DNA, the CDR3 is TGCGCCAGCAGCTTGGGCGTCAGATCCTACTCTGGAAACACCATATATTTT.

The rearrangement uses TRBV7-9 and TRBJ2-1; D is perhaps TRBD2 (5 bases). The germline V gene has CDR1 SEHNR and CDR2 FQNEAQ (reference sequence). The CDR3 length is 17 residues. Trimming removed 5 bases at V and 6 bases at J, with 23 bases between. The CDR3 DNA is TGTGCCAGCAGCCCATTGGGAGCGCAAAAAGGGCTCAATGAGCAGTTCTTC. It translates to CASSPLGAQKGLNEQFF. Full variable domain (remainder filled in from reference TRBV7-9 and TRBJ2-1): DTGVSQNPRHKITKRGQNVTFRCDPISEHNRLYWYRQTLGQGPEFLTYFQNEAQLEKSRLLSDRFSAERPKGSFSTLEIQRTEQGDSAMYLCASSPLGAQKGLNEQFFGPGTRLTVL.

This chain connects TRBV19 to TRBJ2-2; 8 bases agree with TRBD1. This CDR3 region has 15 residues. V was pared by 8 bases and J by 4 bases, with 9 bases of the junction left unmatched. Looked up from germline, CDR1 is LNHDA and CDR2 is SQIVND (reference sequence). DNA for the CDR3: TGTGCCAGTTCTAACCAGGGGGCTCGCACCGGGGAGCTGTTTTTT. Amino acid sequence: CASSNQGARTGELFF. Variable domain in full (rest from reference TRBV19 and TRBJ2-2): DGGITQSPKYLFRKEGQNVTLSCEQNLNHDAMYWYRQDPGQGLRLIYYSQIVNDFQKGDIAEGYSVSREKKESFPLTVTSAQKNPTAFYLCASSNQGARTGELFFGEGSRLTVL.

The rearrangement links TRBV2 to TRBJ1-1; tentatively, D is TRBD1 (6 bases). Germline loops: CDR1 SNHLY, CDR2 FYNNEI. V lost 9 bases and J lost 4, with 21 bases in between. The CDR3 loop spans 15 amino acids. CDR3 sequence: CASSQGRESSTEAFF. The CDR3 coding sequence is TGTGCCAGTTCCCAGGGGCGGGAGTCGAGCACTGAAGCTTTCTTT.

The V and J genes are TRBV19 and TRBJ2-1; TRBD1 aligns across 7 bases. Trimming removed 5 bases from V and 8 bases from J; junction bases left unmatched: 9. Germline V gene data show CDR1 as LNHDA and CDR2 as SQIVND (reference sequence). The CDR3 is 14 residues long. DNA for the CDR3: TGTGCCAGTAGTCTGCAGACAGGGCGTCATGAGCAGTTCTTC. Residues: CASSLQTGRHEQFF.

This sequence joins TRBV2 and TRBJ1-2; 7 bases map to TRBD1. The CDR3 length is 14 residues. V dropped 2 bases and J dropped 4; count of bases not matched to a gene: 4. CDR1 and CDR2 (germline): SNHLY, FYNNEI. Here the CDR3 DNA reads TGTGCCAGCAGTGAACATCAGGGGGGCTATGGCTACACCTTC. It translates to CASSEHQGGYGYTF.

The chain joins TRBV6-5 to TRBJ1-1; 9 bases align to TRBD1. The J segment lost 3 bases and the V segment lost 6 bases, leaving 5 bases of the junction unmatched. The CDR3 contains 14 residues. From germline, CDR1 is MNHEY and CDR2 SVGAGI. The CDR3 coding sequence is TGTGCCAGCAGCGAGACAGGGGGATACACTGAAGCTTTCTTT. This gives the protein CASSETGGYTEAFF.

This chain connects TRBV14 to TRBJ2-5; D is ambiguous. CDR1 is SGHDN and CDR2 is FVKESK in the germline V gene. CDR3 length: 13 amino acids. V lost 3 bases to trimming and J lost 5 bases, with 10 bases between them. CDR3 in amino acids: CASSHPLGETQYF. The CDR3 region has the DNA TGTGCCAGCAGCCACCCCCTAGGGGAGACCCAGTACTTC.

The chain is built from TRBV7-9 and TRBJ2-7; D gene unclear. The CDR3 is 13 residues long. Per germline, CDR1 SEHNR and CDR2 FQNEAQ (reference sequence). Trimming shortened V by 4 bases and J by 0 bases, and 7 bases separated the two germline ends. The chain's CDR3 is CASSYSYSYEQYF. The CDR3 nucleotides are TGTGCCAGCAGCTACAGCTACTCCTACGAGCAGTACTTC.

This chain links TRBV27 with TRBJ1-5; 11 bases match TRBD1. This CDR3 is 17 amino acids long. The germline V gene encodes CDR1 MNHEY and CDR2 SMNVEV (reference sequence). J was trimmed by 4 bases and V by 4 bases; bases with no gene match: 9. In DNA form, the CDR3 reads TGTGCCAGCAGTTCCTCCCTAGGGACAGGGGGGAATCAGCCCCAGCATTTT. Its protein product is CASSSSLGTGGNQPQHF.